The T cell receptor (beta chain) described here comes from a study of cytomegalovirus exposure and HLA in healthy donors. Trimming removed 4 bases from V and 1 base from J; junction bases left unmatched: 3. CDR3 size: 14 residues. CDR1 and CDR2 (germline): PRHDT, FYEKMQ (reference sequence). Study results and caveats: TCR beta V- and J-gene trimming was later associated with a missense DCLRE1C variant.

Notes on this clone: Its specificity is unknown.

PCR used 60 Vbeta primers and 13 Jbeta primers. Sequencing used immunoSEQ multiplex PCR; TCRdb keeps in-frame clones, though not all of them. The sample holds about 170,000 clones, more than 70% seen once. The sequencing sample was made of PBMCs. The sequence was obtained from a girl aged 10 to 17 in good health and CMV-seronegative. The chain is built from TRBV13 and TRBJ1-1; 7 positions match TRBD1. CDR3 sequence (DNA): TGTGCCAGCAGCTACCGGACAGGGAACACTGAAGCTTTCTTT. Translating it yields CASSYRTGNTEAFF.